These 29 T cell receptor beta chains were all obtained from the same sample, sequenced in a study of PD-1 blockade in classical Hodgkin lymphoma. Clones were read by immunoSEQ multiplex PCR, and TCRdb kept only the in-frame ones, dropping some. Of more than 7,500 clones in the sample, approximately 84% were seen once. Each patient's relapse followed autologous stem cell transplantation, and brentuximab vedotin exposure varied. It was by magnetic negative selection that CD4+ T cells were purified from thawed PBMCs. This specimen consisted of CD4+ T cells from blood, obtained at baseline. These receptors were taken from a human donor with classical Hodgkin lymphoma.

The chain uses TRBV4-2 and TRBJ2-7; D gene ambiguous. This CDR3 region has 15 residues. Trimming cost V 0 bases and J 7 bases, with 16 bases left between them. CDR1 and CDR2 from the germline V gene are LGHNA and YNFKEQ. CDR3 in DNA: TGTGCCAGCAGCCAAGAGATAGGTACCTATTGGGAGCAGTACTTC. It codes for CASSQEIGTYWEQYF.

The chain couples TRBV2 to TRBJ1-5; D is perhaps TRBD1 (6 bases). Trimming pared 1 base from V and 1 base from J, leaving 17 bases between. The CDR3 runs 18 residues. The germline CDR1 and CDR2 sequences are SNHLY and FYNNEI. CDR3 protein: CASSEGVLGGQSNQPQHF. The CDR3 DNA is TGTGCCAGCAGTGAAGGAGTGCTTGGTGGACAGAGCAATCAGCCCCAGCATTTT.

This chain links TRBV6-6 with TRBJ1-2; 9 bases align to TRBD1. Germline V gives CDR1 MNHNY, CDR2 SVGAGI (reference sequence). There are 13 residues in the CDR3. The V and J ends lost 5 bases and 7 bases, in that order; junction bases with no gene match: 5. The CDR3 bases are TGTGCCAGCAGTCTGACAGGGGGGGGTGGCTACACCTTC. The encoded protein is CASSLTGGGGYTF.

V is TRBV28 and J is TRBJ2-7, with D perhaps TRBD1 (5 bases). The germline V gene has CDR1 MDHEN and CDR2 SYDVKM. V was clipped by 0 bases and J by 4 bases, with 16 bases between them. The CDR3 is made up of 16 amino acids. CDR3 sequence reads: CASSLWSGFGVYEQYF. CDR3 bases: TGTGCCAGCAGTTTATGGTCAGGGTTTGGGGTTTACGAGCAGTACTTC.

J is TRBJ2-7 and V is TRBV4-2; 10 nucleotides align to TRBD2. Germline-derived CDR1 and CDR2 are LGHNA and YNFKEQ. The CDR3 is 15 amino acids. The ends lost 5 bases at V and 3 bases at J; junction bases unmatched: 7. The CDR3 bases are TGTGCCAGCAGCTTTTTACTAGCGGGAAACTACGAGCAGTACTTC. Translation gives CASSFLLAGNYEQYF.

The gene calls are TRBV6-4 and TRBJ2-1; TRBD2 matches 11 bases. This CDR3 has 14 amino acids. V gave up 6 bases and J gave up 7 bases; unmatched junction bases: 5. In germline, CDR1 is MRHNA, CDR2 SNTAGT. The CDR3 protein is CASSTSGRINEQFF. For the CDR3, the DNA is TGTGCCAGCAGCACTAGCGGGAGAATTAATGAGCAGTTCTTC.

V usage is TRBV6-5 and J usage is TRBJ1-4; TRBD1 is a possible D gene (5 bases). This CDR3 is 16 amino acids long. V was shortened by 0 bases and J by 8 bases, with 16 bases between the two germline ends. Germline V gene data show CDR1 as MNHEY and CDR2 as SVGAGI. CDR3 protein: CASSYSMPGIGEKLFF. CDR3 sequence (DNA): TGTGCCAGCAGTTACTCTATGCCAGGGATAGGAGAAAAACTGTTTTTT.

The rearrangement joins TRBV5-1 to TRBJ2-1, with 13 bases matching TRBD2. The CDR3 has 16 residues. V gave up 4 bases and J gave up 8 bases; unmatched junction bases: 9. Germline CDR1 reads SGHRS; CDR2 reads YFSETQ. DNA for the CDR3: TGCGCCAGCAGCCACGGACTAGCGGGAGATTTCGATGAGCAGTTCTTC. This codes for CASSHGLAGDFDEQFF.

This chain links TRBV7-2 with TRBJ1-1; TRBD1 might be the D (5 bases). Germline CDR1 reads SGHTA; CDR2 reads FQGNSA. The CDR3 totals 14 residues. V lost 2 bases to trimming and J lost 7 bases, with 14 bases between them. Here the CDR3 reads CASSLFLGEGEAFF. In DNA, the CDR3 is TGTGCCAGCAGCTTATTCTTGGGGGAGGGTGAAGCTTTCTTT.

V gene TRBV7-9 combines with J gene TRBJ1-2; D perhaps matches TRBD1 (5 bases). Germline V lookup: CDR1 SEHNR, CDR2 FQNEAQ (reference sequence). The CDR3 has 14 amino acids. V dropped 0 bases and J dropped 4 bases, with 9 bases sitting between them. The CDR3 region is CASSLAVGAYGYTF. CDR3 DNA: TGTGCCAGCAGCTTAGCGGTAGGGGCCTATGGCTACACCTTC.

This chain connects TRBV5-1 to TRBJ1-5; no firm D call. CDR1 is SGHRS, CDR2 YFSETQ, per germline. This CDR3 has 13 residues. V was pared by 3 bases and J by 3 bases, with 7 bases between. CDR3 in amino acids: CASSSDPNQPQHF. The CDR3 DNA is TGCGCCAGCAGCTCTGACCCCAATCAGCCCCAGCATTTT. The full variable domain, with the rest looked up from reference TRBV5-1 and TRBJ1-5, is KAGVTQTPRYLIKTRGQQVTLSCSPISGHRSVSWYQQTPGQGLQFLFEYFSETQRNKGNFPGRFSGRQFSNSRSEMNVSTLELGDSALYLCASSSDPNQPQHFGDGTRLSIL.

The V and J genes are TRBV27 and TRBJ2-1; D possibly corresponds to TRBD1 (5 bases). V was cut by 2 bases and J by 0 bases, with 11 bases left in between. Germline values: CDR1 MNHEY, CDR2 SMNVEV (reference sequence). The CDR3 loop spans 16 amino acids. CDR3: CASSLRGTHSYNEQFF. The CDR3 coding sequence is TGTGCCAGCAGTTTAAGGGGAACCCACTCCTACAATGAGCAGTTCTTC.

J is TRBJ2-6 and V is TRBV29-1; 7 nucleotides align to TRBD2. The V gene's germline CDR1 is SQVTM and CDR2 ANQGSEA. The CDR3 covers 14 residues. After removal of 4 bases from V and 2 bases from J, the junction contained 2 bases not matched to a gene. The CDR3 protein is CSVVGGTGANVLTF. The CDR3 bases are TGCAGCGTTGTGGGGGGGACTGGGGCCAACGTCCTGACTTTC. The whole variable domain, filled in from reference TRBV29-1 and TRBJ2-6, reads SAVISQKPSRDICQRGTSLTIQCQVDSQVTMMFWYRQQPGQSLTLIATANQGSEATYESGFVIDKFPISRPNLTFSTLTVSNMSPEDSSIYLCSVVGGTGANVLTFGAGSRLTVL.

The gene calls are TRBV28 and TRBJ2-7; 8 nucleotides agree with TRBD1. CDR1 is MDHEN and CDR2 is SYDVKM in the germline V gene. J gave up 3 bases and V 7 bases, and 11 bases lay outside the gene matches. The CDR3 covers 15 residues. CDR3 loop: CASTRVGTGGYEQYF. The CDR3 DNA follows: TGTGCCAGCACCCGGGTAGGGACAGGCGGCTACGAGCAGTACTTC. The full variable domain, in which reference TRBV28 and TRBJ2-7 provide the parts outside the CDR3, is DVKVTQSSRYLVKRTGEKVFLECVQDMDHENMFWYRQDPGLGLRLIYFSYDVKMKEKGDIPEGYSVSREKKERFSLILESASTNQTSMYLCASTRVGTGGYEQYFGPGTRLTVT.

The chain joins TRBV28 to TRBJ2-7, with TRBD1 as a possible D gene (6 bases). Germline CDR1 MDHEN, CDR2 SYDVKM. V was clipped by 6 bases and J by 3 bases, with 12 bases between them. The CDR3 is 13 residues long. As DNA, the CDR3 is TGTGCCAGCAGACCGGGACACCTCTACGAGCAGTACTTC. It specifies CASRPGHLYEQYF.

This chain uses TRBV18 with TRBJ2-3; no definite D call. This CDR3 has 14 residues. CDR1 KGHSH and CDR2 LQKENI come from the germline V gene. V was trimmed by 3 bases and J by 4 bases, leaving 11 bases between them. The CDR3 DNA reads as TGTGCCAGCTCACCCCTTGGTCTGGCAGATACGCAGTATTTT. It is translated as CASSPLGLADTQYF.

The chain carries TRBV28 and TRBJ1-5, with TRBD1 matching 7 bases. With 2 bases clipped from V and 3 bases from J, the junction kept 7 bases outside the gene matches. This CDR3 region has 16 residues. Germline V gene data show CDR1 as MDHEN and CDR2 as SYDVKM. The CDR3 DNA follows: TGTGCCAGCAGTTTAGCTACCGGGACAGCCAATCAGCCCCAGCATTTT. Protein: CASSLATGTANQPQHF.

The rearrangement uses TRBV6-1 and TRBJ2-7; no definite D call. The CDR3 length is 12 residues. Germline-derived CDR1 and CDR2 are MNHNS and SASEGT. V lost 11 bases and J 4 bases, leaving 15 bases between the germline ends. CDR3 residues: CAGKRTGYEQYF. The CDR3 nucleotides are TGTGCCGGGAAAAGGACGGGTTACGAGCAGTACTTC.

The J gene is TRBJ2-1, the V gene TRBV11-2, with 12 bases matching TRBD1. This CDR3 spans 18 amino acids. V was pared by 4 bases and J by 4 bases, with 11 bases of the junction left unmatched. Germline loops: CDR1 SGHAT, CDR2 FQNNGV. The CDR3: CASSYPGQGASLYNEQFF. DNA of the CDR3: TGTGCCAGCAGCTATCCGGGACAGGGGGCAAGCCTTTACAATGAGCAGTTCTTC.

The chain links TRBV11-1 to TRBJ1-1, with D hard to call. CDR3 length: 14 residues. Germline values: CDR1 SGHAT, CDR2 FQDESV (reference sequence). V lost 4 bases and J 3 bases, leaving 12 bases between the germline ends. The CDR3 coding sequence is TGTGCCAGCAGCTCAGCAGCTGCGGACACTGAAGCTTTCTTT. The encoded protein is CASSSAAADTEAFF.

As DNA, the CDR3 is TGTGCCAGCAGCCCCGCCGGGATAGCGGGTTACACCGGGGAGCTGTTTTTT. As protein: CASSPAGIAGYTGELFF. The chain has TRBV4-2 and TRBJ2-2; 7 bases are a match to TRBD2. Unmatched junction bases numbered 11, after V lost 4 bases and J lost 3 bases. Per germline, CDR1 LGHNA and CDR2 YNFKEQ. The CDR3 spans 17 residues.

The chain couples TRBV5-1 to TRBJ2-7; a possible D gene is TRBD2 (5 bases). V lost 4 bases and J lost 1, with 15 bases in between. This CDR3 contains 15 residues. The germline gives CDR1 SGHRS, CDR2 YFSETQ. The CDR3 region is CASSPMRADSYEQYF. The CDR3 DNA sequence: TGCGCCAGCAGCCCCATGAGGGCTGATTCCTACGAGCAGTACTTC.

The genes are TRBV16 and TRBJ2-7, with D unclear. Germline V gene sequence: CDR1 KGHSY, CDR2 FQNENV. Trimming cost V 0 bases and J 2 bases, with 14 bases left between them. This CDR3 region has 16 residues. CDR3 DNA: TGTGCCAGCAGCCAATCTCGGGCGAGTGGGGCCTACGAGCAGTACTTC. Translation: CASSQSRASGAYEQYF.

V and J are TRBV18 and TRBJ2-1, with 8 bases matching TRBD1. Unmatched junction bases numbered 10, after V lost 2 bases and J lost 7 bases. CDR3 length: 16 amino acids. Germline V gives CDR1 KGHSH, CDR2 LQKENI. Written as DNA, the CDR3 is TGTGCCAGCTCACCATTGCAGGGGGCCTTATTGAATGAGCAGTTCTTC. It specifies CASSPLQGALLNEQFF.

The J gene is TRBJ2-5, the V gene TRBV5-6, with no clear D. Germline V CDR1 and CDR2: SGHDT, YYEEEE. V was clipped by 2 bases and J by 2 bases, with 16 bases between them. This CDR3 is built from 16 residues. CDR3 in amino acids: CASSFSVTETQETQYF. The CDR3 DNA sequence: TGTGCCAGCAGCTTCTCAGTCACAGAGACACAAGAGACCCAGTACTTC.

The rearrangement joins TRBV6-1 to TRBJ1-5; D perhaps matches TRBD1 (5 bases). Trimming took 8 bases from V and 4 from J, leaving 18 bases between them. Germline values: CDR1 MNHNS, CDR2 SASEGT. The CDR3 contains 15 residues. CDR3 region: CASALNGGDNQPQHF. CDR3 sequence (DNA): TGTGCCAGCGCTCTTAACGGGGGGGATAATCAGCCCCAGCATTTT.

The rearrangement links TRBV15 to TRBJ1-3; no clear D. Germline V gene sequence: CDR1 LNHNV, CDR2 YYDKDF (reference sequence). CDR3 size: 12 residues. Deletions cut 1 base from V and 2 bases from J, with 0 bases between. CDR3 DNA sequence: TGTGCCACCAGCAGAGCTGGAAACACCATATATTTT. This encodes CATSRAGNTIYF.

This clone appeared a few times. CDR3 loop: CASRLDNSNQPQHF. CDR3 DNA sequence: TGTGCCAGCAGATTAGACAATTCCAATCAGCCCCAGCATTTT. The V and J genes are TRBV2 and TRBJ1-5; D ambiguous. Trimming took 6 bases from V and 3 from J, leaving 12 bases between them. Germline-derived CDR1 and CDR2 are SNHLY and FYNNEI. CDR3 length: 14 amino acids.

In this sample, this clone turned up once. The V and J genes are TRBV6-5 and TRBJ2-6; no definite D call. V was shortened by 1 base and J by 1 base, with 5 bases between the two germline ends. CDR3 length equals 15 residues. Germline V gene data show CDR1 as MNHEY and CDR2 as SVGAGI. CDR3 sequence: CASSYYGSGANVLTF. CDR3 bases: TGTGCCAGCAGTTACTACGGGTCTGGGGCCAACGTCCTGACTTTC.